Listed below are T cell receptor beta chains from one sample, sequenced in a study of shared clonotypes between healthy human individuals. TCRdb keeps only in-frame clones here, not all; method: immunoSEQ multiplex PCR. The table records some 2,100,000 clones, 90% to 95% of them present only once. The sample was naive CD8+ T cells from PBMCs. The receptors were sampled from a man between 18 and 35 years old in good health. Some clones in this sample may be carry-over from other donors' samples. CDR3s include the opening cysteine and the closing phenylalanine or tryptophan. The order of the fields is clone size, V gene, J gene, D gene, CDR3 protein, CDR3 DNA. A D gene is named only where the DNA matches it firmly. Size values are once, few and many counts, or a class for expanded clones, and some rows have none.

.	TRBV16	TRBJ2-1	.	CASLGGALGNEQFF	TGTGCCAGCCTCGGGGGAGCTCTAGGCAATGAGCAGTTCTTC
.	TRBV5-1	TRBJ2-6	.	CASSLGGSILSGANVLTF	TGCGCCAGCAGCTTGGGGGGCAGTATACTCTCTGGGGCCAACGTCCTGACTTTC
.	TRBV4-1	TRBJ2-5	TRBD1	CASSQGTGAQETQYF	TGCGCCAGCAGCCAAGGGACAGGCGCTCAAGAGACCCAGTACTTC
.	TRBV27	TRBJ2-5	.	CASSPGPGETQYF	TGTGCCAGCAGTCCCGGCCCCGGAGAGACCCAGTACTTC
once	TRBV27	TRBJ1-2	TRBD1	CASSLTAGQGAGGYTF	TGTGCCAGCAGTTTAACGGCGGGACAGGGGGCTGGCGGCTACACCTTC
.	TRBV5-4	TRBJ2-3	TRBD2	CASSLGPTSADTQYF	TGTGCCAGCAGCTTGGGCCCGACTAGCGCAGATACGCAGTATTTT
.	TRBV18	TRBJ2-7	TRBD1	CASSPNRGKSSYEQYF	TGTGCCAGCTCACCGAACAGGGGGAAGAGCTCCTACGAGCAGTACTTC
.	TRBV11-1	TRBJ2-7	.	CASSLPGRRYVSYEQYF	TGTGCCAGCAGCCTCCCGGGTCGGAGGTATGTATCCTACGAGCAGTACTTC
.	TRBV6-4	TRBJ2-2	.	CASSDRSGATGELFF	TGTGCCAGCAGTGACAGGTCCGGGGCCACCGGGGAGCTGTTTTTT
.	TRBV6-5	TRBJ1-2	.	CASSYSIQGSNYGYTF	TGTGCCAGCAGTTACTCGATTCAGGGCTCCAACTATGGCTACACCTTC
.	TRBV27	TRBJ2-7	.	CASSWGRSYEQYF	TGTGCCAGCAGTTGGGGTAGATCCTACGAGCAGTACTTC
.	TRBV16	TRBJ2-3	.	CASSQVESTDTQYF	TGTGCCAGCAGCCAAGTCGAGAGCACAGATACGCAGTATTTT
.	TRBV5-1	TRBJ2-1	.	CASSLRGEPIAAPSYNEQFF	TGCGCCAGCAGCTTGAGGGGGGAGCCAATAGCGGCCCCCTCCTACAATGAGCAGTTCTTC
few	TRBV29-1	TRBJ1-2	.	CSVGDLYGYTF	TGCAGCGTTGGAGACCTCTATGGCTACACCTTC
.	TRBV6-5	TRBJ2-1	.	CASTKGDEQFF	TGTGCCAGCACCAAAGGGGATGAGCAGTTCTTC
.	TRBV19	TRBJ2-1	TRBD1	CASSVGTGEGNEQFF	TGTGCCAGTAGTGTCGGGACAGGGGAGGGCAATGAGCAGTTCTTC
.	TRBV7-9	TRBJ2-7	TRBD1	CASSPGTGGYEQYF	TGTGCCAGCAGCCCCGGGACAGGGGGCTACGAGCAGTACTTC
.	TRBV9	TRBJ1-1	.	CASSVGDSLNTEAFF	TGTGCCAGCAGCGTGGGGGATTCACTGAACACTGAAGCTTTCTTT
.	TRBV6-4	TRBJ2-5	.	CAVGETQYF	TGTGCCGTCGGGGAGACCCAGTACTTC
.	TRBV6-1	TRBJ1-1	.	CASSDRSNTEAFF	TGTGCCAGCAGTGACAGAAGCAACACTGAAGCTTTCTTT
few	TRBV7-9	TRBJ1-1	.	CASSLSTGEGTEAFF	TGTGCCAGCAGCTTATCGACAGGCGAGGGCACTGAAGCTTTCTTT
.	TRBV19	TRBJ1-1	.	CASSGAPMNTEAFF	TGTGCCAGTAGTGGGGCACCTATGAACACTGAAGCTTTCTTT
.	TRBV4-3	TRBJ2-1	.	CASSPRSLFF	TGCGCCAGCAGCCCCCGCTCGCTATTCTTC
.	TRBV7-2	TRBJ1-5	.	CASSFAAPGEPQHF	TGTGCCAGCAGCTTTGCAGCCCCCGGCGAGCCCCAGCATTTT
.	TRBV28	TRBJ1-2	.	CASSPTANYGYTF	TGTGCCAGCAGTCCAACAGCTAACTATGGCTACACCTTC
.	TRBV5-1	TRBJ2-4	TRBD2	CASSGTSGIGSIQYF	TGCGCCAGCAGCGGTACTAGCGGGATAGGGAGCATTCAGTACTTC
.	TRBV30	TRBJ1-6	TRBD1	CAWSVGTANSPLHF	TGTGCCTGGAGTGTAGGGACAGCCAATTCACCCCTCCACTTT
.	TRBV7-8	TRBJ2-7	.	CASSLVGDFTSYEQYF	TGTGCCAGCAGCTTAGTTGGCGACTTCACGTCCTACGAGCAGTACTTC
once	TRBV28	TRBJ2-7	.	CASSPQHYEQYF	TGTGCCAGCAGCCCCCAACACTACGAGCAGTACTTC
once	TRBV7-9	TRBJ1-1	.	CASSSRTFEAFF	TGTGCCAGCAGCTCAAGGACCTTTGAAGCTTTCTTT
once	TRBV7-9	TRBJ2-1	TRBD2	CASSLGLAGGYNEQFF	TGTGCCAGCAGCTTAGGACTAGCGGGGGGTTACAATGAGCAGTTCTTC
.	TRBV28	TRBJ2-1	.	CASRPPGAAGNEQFF	TGTGCCAGCAGACCTCCAGGGGCAGCGGGGAATGAGCAGTTCTTC
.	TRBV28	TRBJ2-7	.	CASNHGSYEQYF	TGTGCCAGCAACCACGGCTCCTACGAGCAGTACTTC
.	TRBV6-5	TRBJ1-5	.	CASRAYGSSNQPQHF	TGTGCCAGCCGGGCATATGGCAGTAGCAATCAGCCCCAGCATTTT
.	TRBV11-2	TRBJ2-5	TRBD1	CASSSHDRVGETQYF	TGTGCCAGCAGCTCCCACGACAGGGTTGGGGAGACCCAGTACTTC
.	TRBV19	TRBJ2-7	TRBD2	CASSTGLAYEQYF	TGTGCCAGTAGTACGGGACTAGCCTACGAGCAGTACTTC
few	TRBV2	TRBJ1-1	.	CASSEYGLNTEAFF	TGTGCCAGCAGTGAATACGGCCTGAACACTGAAGCTTTCTTT
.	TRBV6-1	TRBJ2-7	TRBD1	CASSEGDRVVHEQYF	TGTGCCAGCAGTGAAGGCGACAGGGTAGTTCACGAGCAGTACTTC
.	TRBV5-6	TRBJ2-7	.	CASSLGTYTYEQYF	TGTGCCAGCAGCCTGGGGACCTATACCTACGAGCAGTACTTC
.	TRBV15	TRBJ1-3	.	CATSRGRGSSGNTIYF	TGTGCCACCAGCAGAGGGCGGGGAAGTTCTGGAAACACCATATATTTT
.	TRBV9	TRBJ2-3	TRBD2	CASSPGLAEDTQYF	TGTGCCAGCAGCCCGGGACTAGCAGAAGATACGCAGTATTTT
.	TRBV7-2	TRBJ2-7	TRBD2	CASRGDSGTSGMLAYEQYF	TGTGCCAGCAGGGGGGATTCCGGGACTAGCGGGATGCTAGCCTACGAGCAGTACTTC
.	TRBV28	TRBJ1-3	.	CASSFGTSANTIYF	TGTGCCAGCAGTTTTGGGACCTCCGCCAACACCATATATTTT
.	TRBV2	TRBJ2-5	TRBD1	CASSEPPTGLETQYF	TGTGCCAGCAGTGAACCCCCGACAGGGCTGGAGACCCAGTACTTC
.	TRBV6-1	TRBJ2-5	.	CASSDRGWWETQYF	TGTGCCAGCAGTGACAGGGGCTGGTGGGAGACCCAGTACTTC
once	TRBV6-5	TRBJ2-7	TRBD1	CASSHPGQGFYEQYF	TGTGCCAGCAGTCACCCGGGACAGGGCTTCTACGAGCAGTACTTC
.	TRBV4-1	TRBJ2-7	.	CASSQGAREQYF	TGCGCCAGCAGCCAGGGGGCGCGGGAGCAGTACTTC
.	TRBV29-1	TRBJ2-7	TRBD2	CSVAAGYEQYF	TGCAGCGTTGCAGCGGGATACGAGCAGTACTTC
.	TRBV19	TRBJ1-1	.	CASNLFGYTEAFF	TGTGCCAGTAACCTGTTCGGGTACACTGAAGCTTTCTTT
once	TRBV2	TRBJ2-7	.	CASSDLADSYEQYF	TGTGCCAGCAGTGATTTGGCGGACTCCTACGAGCAGTACTTC
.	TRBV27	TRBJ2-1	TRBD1	CASSPRTGEVAEEGNEQFF	TGTGCCAGCAGTCCCCGGACAGGGGAGGTAGCGGAGGAGGGGAATGAGCAGTTCTTC
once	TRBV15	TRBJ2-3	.	CATSRDAGSTTDTQYF	TGTGCCACCAGCAGAGATGCCGGGAGTACCACAGATACGCAGTATTTT
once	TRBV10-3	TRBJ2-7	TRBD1	CAINPGTGGEQYF	TGTGCCATCAATCCGGGGACAGGGGGCGAGCAGTACTTC
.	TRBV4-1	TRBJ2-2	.	CASSQDEDFGQFIRGKLFF	TGCGCCAGCAGCCAAGATGAAGACTTTGGACAGTTTATCAGAGGAAAGCTGTTTTTT
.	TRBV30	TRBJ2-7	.	CAWSVTYEQYF	TGTGCCTGGAGTGTCACCTACGAGCAGTACTTC
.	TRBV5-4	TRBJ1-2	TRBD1	CAIAGGAYGYTF	TGTGCCATCGCAGGGGGAGCCTATGGCTACACCTTC
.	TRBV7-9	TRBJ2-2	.	CASSLAGPTGELFF	TGTGCCAGCAGCTTAGCGGGCCCCACCGGGGAGCTGTTTTTT
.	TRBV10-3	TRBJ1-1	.	CASHPGSDTEAFF	TGTGCCTCCCACCCGGGGTCGGACACTGAAGCTTTCTTT
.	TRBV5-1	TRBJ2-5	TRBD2	CASSFSGLAGGETQYF	TGCGCCAGCAGCTTTTCAGGACTAGCGGGAGGGGAGACCCAGTACTTC